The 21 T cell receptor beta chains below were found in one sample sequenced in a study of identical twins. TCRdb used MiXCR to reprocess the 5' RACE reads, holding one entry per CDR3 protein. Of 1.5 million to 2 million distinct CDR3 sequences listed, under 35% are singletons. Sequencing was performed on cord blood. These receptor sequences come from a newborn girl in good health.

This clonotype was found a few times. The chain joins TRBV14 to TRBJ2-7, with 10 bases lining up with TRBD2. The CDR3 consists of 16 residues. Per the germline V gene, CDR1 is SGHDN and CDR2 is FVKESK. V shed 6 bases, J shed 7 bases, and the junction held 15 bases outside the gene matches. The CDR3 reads CASRGSGGWPYNEQYF. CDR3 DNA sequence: TGTGCCAGCAGAGGTAGCGGGGGGTGGCCTTACAATGAGCAGTACTTC.

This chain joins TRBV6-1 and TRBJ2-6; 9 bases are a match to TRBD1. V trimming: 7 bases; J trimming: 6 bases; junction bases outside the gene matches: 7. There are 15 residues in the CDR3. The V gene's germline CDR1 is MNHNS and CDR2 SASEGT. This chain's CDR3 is CASKEQGALANVLTF. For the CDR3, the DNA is TGTGCCAGCAAGGAACAGGGGGCTTTGGCCAACGTCCTGACTTTC.

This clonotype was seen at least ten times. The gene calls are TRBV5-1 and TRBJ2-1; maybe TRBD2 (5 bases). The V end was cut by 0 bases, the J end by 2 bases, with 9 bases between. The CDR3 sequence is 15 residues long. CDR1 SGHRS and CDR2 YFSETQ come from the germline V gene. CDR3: CASSLVLAPYNEQFF. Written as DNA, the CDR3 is TGCGCCAGCAGCTTGGTCCTAGCCCCCTACAATGAGCAGTTCTTC.

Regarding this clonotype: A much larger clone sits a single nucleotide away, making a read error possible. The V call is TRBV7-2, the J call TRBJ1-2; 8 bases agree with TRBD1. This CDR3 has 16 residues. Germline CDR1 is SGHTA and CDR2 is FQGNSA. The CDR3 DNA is TGTGCCAGCAGCTTAGACGGGACAGGCATTAACTATGGCCACACCTTC. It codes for CASSLDGTGINYGHTF.

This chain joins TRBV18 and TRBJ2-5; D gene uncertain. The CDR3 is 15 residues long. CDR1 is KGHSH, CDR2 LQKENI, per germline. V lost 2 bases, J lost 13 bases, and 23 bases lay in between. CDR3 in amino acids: CASSPVSDPGYERYF. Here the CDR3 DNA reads TGTGCCAGCTCACCAGTATCGGACCCCGGCTACGAGCGGTACTTC.

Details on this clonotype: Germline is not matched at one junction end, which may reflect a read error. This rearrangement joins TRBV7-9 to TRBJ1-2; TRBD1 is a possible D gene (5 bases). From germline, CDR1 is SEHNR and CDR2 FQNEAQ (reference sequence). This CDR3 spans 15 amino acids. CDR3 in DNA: TGTGCCAGCAGCTTAGCAGGGGCCCATAACCATGGCTACACCTTC. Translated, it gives CASSLAGAHNHGYTF.

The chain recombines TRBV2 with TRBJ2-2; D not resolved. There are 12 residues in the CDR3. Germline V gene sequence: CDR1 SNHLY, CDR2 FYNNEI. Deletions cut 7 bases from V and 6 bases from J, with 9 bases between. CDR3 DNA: TGTGCCAGCATGGTTATGGCCGGGGAGCTGTTTTTT. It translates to CASMVMAGELFF.

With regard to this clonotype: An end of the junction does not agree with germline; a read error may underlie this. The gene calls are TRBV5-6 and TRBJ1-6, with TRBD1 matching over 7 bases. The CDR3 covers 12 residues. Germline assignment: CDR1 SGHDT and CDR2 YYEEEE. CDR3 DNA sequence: TGTGCTAGCAGCTTGGGGACAGCCTTCGTCCACTTT. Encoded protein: CASSLGTAFVHF.

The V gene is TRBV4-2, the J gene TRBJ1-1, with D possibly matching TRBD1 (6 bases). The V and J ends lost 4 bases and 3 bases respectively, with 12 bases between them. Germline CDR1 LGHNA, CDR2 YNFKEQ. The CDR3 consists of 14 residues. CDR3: CASSLGAGDTEAFF. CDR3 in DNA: TGTGCCAGCAGCCTGGGGGCAGGGGACACTGAAGCTTTCTTT.

The CDR3, as DNA: TGCAGTGCTAGCACCCGTGTTGTCGGGGGCTCTAACACCTTC. Translation: CSASTRVVGGSNTF. The rearrangement joins TRBV20-1 to TRBJ1-2; D perhaps matches TRBD1 (6 bases). This CDR3 is built from 14 residues. Germline CDR1 reads DFQATT; CDR2 reads SNEGSKA (reference sequence). V was cut by 3 bases and J by 12 bases, with 23 bases left in between.

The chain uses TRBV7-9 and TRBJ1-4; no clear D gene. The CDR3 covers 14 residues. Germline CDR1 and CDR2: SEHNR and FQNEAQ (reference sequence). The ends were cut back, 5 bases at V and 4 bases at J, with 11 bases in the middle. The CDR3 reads CASSLREFNEKLFF. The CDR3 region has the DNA TGTGCCAGCAGCCTCCGGGAGTTTAATGAAAAACTGTTTTTT.

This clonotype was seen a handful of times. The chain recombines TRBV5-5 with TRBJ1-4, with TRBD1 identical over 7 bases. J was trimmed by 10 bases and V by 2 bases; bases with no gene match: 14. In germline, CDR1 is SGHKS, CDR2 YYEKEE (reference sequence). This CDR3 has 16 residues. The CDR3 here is CASSLLTGDQVGKLFF. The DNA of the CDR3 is TGTGCCAGCAGCTTATTAACAGGGGATCAGGTCGGAAAACTGTTTTTT.

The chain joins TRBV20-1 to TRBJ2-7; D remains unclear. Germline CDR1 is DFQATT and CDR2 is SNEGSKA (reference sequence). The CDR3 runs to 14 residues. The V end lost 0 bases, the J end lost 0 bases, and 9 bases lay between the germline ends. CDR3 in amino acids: CSAREGYPSYEQYF. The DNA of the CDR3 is TGCAGTGCTAGAGAAGGGTACCCCTCCTACGAGCAGTACTTC.

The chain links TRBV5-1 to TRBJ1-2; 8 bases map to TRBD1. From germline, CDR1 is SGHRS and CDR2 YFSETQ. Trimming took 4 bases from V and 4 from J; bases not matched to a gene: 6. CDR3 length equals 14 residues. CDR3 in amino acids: CASSHEQGVYGYTF. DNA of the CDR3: TGCGCCAGCAGCCATGAACAGGGGGTCTATGGCTACACCTTC.

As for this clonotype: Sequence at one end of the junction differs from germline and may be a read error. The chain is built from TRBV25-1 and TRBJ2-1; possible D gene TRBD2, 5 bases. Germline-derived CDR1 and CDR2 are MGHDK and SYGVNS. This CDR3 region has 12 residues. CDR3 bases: TGTGCCAGCAGTTCTGGTATCGGGGAGCGGTTCTTC. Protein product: CASSSGIGERFF. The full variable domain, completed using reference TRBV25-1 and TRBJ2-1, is EADIYQTPRYLVIGTGKKITLECSQTMGHDKMYWYQQDPGMELHLIHYSYGVNSTEKGDLSSESTVSRIRTEHFPLTLESARPSHTSQYLCASSSGIGERFFGPGTRLTVL.

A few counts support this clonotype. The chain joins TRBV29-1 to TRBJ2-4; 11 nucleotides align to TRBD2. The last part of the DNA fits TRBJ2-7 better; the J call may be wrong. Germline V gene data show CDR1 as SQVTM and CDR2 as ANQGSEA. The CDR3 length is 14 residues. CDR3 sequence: CSALLAGAANEQYF. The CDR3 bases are TGCAGCGCACTACTAGCGGGAGCCGCTAACGAGCAGTACTTC.

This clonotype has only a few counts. The CDR3 region is CASSDSGPRHSNQPQHF. In DNA form, the CDR3 reads TGTGCCAGCAGCGACTCGGGGCCGCGGCATAGCAATCAGCCCCAGCATTTT. V is TRBV28 and J is TRBJ1-5; D is perhaps TRBD1 (5 bases). The CDR3 covers 17 residues. V was clipped by 6 bases and J by 0 bases, with 18 bases between them. In germline, CDR1 is MDHEN, CDR2 SYDVKM.

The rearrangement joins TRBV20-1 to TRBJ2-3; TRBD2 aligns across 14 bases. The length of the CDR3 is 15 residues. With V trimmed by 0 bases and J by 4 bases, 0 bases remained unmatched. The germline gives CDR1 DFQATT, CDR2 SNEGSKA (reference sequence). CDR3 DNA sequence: TGCAGTGCTAGAGAGGGACTAGCGGGAGCAGATACGCAGTATTTT. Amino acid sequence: CSAREGLAGADTQYF.

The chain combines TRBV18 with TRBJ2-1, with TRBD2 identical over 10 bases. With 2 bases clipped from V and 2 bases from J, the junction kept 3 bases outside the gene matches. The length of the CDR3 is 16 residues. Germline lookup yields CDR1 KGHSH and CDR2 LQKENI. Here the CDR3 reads CASSPSGRAPYNEQFF. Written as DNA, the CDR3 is TGTGCCAGCTCACCAAGCGGGAGGGCACCCTACAATGAGCAGTTCTTC.

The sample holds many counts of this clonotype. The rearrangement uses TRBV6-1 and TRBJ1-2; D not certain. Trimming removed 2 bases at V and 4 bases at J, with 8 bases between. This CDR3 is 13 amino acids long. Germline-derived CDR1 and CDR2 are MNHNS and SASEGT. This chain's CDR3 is CASSELGSYGYTF. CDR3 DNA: TGTGCCAGCAGTGAATTAGGATCCTATGGCTACACCTTC.

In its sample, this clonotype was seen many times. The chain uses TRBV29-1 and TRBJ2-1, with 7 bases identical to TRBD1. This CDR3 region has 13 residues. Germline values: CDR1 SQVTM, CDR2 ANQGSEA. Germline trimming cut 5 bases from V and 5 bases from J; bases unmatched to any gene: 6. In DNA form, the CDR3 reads TGCAGCGTTCAATTCGACAGGGACAATGAGCAGTTCTTC. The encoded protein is CSVQFDRDNEQFF.